Listed here are 7 T cell receptor beta chains from one sample, sequenced in a study of technical replicates of blood from a handful of donors. TCRdb keeps only in-frame clones here, not all; method: immunoSEQ multiplex PCR. The sample consists of approximately 15,000 clones, approximately 84% of them appearing once. Sequencing was performed on PBMCs. These receptors were obtained from a human donor in good health.

The chain has TRBV6-6 and TRBJ2-1; 9 nucleotides line up with TRBD2. The CDR3 runs to 14 residues. Germline-derived CDR1 and CDR2 are MNHNY and SVGAGI (reference sequence). With V trimmed by 4 bases and J by 10 bases, 8 bases remained unmatched. The CDR3 sequence: CASSLLAGTSEQFF. CDR3 sequence (DNA): TGTGCCAGCAGTTTACTCGCCGGGACTAGCGAGCAGTTCTTC.

There are a few counts of this clone. V and J are TRBV11-3 and TRBJ2-1, with 16 bases matching TRBD2. The CDR3 covers 17 residues. The V gene end was trimmed by 5 bases and the J gene end by 12 bases; junction bases not matched to a gene: 13. Germline CDR1 and CDR2: SGHNT and YENEEA. CDR3 sequence reads: CASSPGTSGRGLWGQFF. CDR3 nucleotides: TGTGCCAGCAGCCCGGGGACTAGCGGGAGGGGCCTATGGGGGCAGTTCTTC.

The rearrangement joins TRBV10-1 to TRBJ2-2, with TRBD2 matching over 11 bases. The ends lost 8 bases at V and 4 bases at J; junction bases unmatched: 6. Germline V gives CDR1 WNHNN, CDR2 SYGVQD (reference sequence). This CDR3 has 15 amino acids. Here the CDR3 reads CASGGLAGPTGELFF. DNA of the CDR3: TGCGCCAGCGGAGGACTAGCGGGCCCCACCGGGGAGCTGTTTTTT.

This chain joins TRBV19 and TRBJ2-5; D possibly corresponds to TRBD2 (6 bases). Trimming shortened V by 5 bases and J by 4 bases, and 14 bases separated the two germline ends. CDR3 length equals 14 residues. Germline V gives CDR1 LNHDA, CDR2 SQIVND (reference sequence). CDR3 DNA: TGTGCCAGTAGTCCCCAGGGAGGAGGAGAGACCCAGTACTTC. Encoded protein: CASSPQGGGETQYF.

V is TRBV6-6 and J is TRBJ2-1; 7 bases are a match to TRBD2. Germline CDR1 is MNHNY and CDR2 is SVGAGI (reference sequence). The junction had 4 bases not matched to a gene; V was cut back by 2 bases and J by 6 bases. CDR3 size: 14 residues. CDR3 DNA sequence: TGTGCCAGCAGTTACGCGGGAGTAGCCAATGAGCAGTTCTTC. Its translation is CASSYAGVANEQFF.

The chain couples TRBV9 to TRBJ2-5, with 10 bases that match TRBD2. The CDR3 covers 15 residues. Germline loops: CDR1 SGDLS, CDR2 YYNGEE. V was clipped by 2 bases and J by 5 bases; unmatched bases: 6. The CDR3 region has the DNA TGTGCCAGCAGCGTGCAAGCGGGAGGGGAGGAGACCCAGTACTTC. This gives the protein CASSVQAGGEETQYF.

The genes are TRBV19 and TRBJ2-1; 9 positions match TRBD2. Germline lookup yields CDR1 LNHDA and CDR2 SQIVND (reference sequence). V lost 0 bases to trimming and J lost 6 bases; unmatched junction nucleotides: 15. The CDR3 spans 19 residues. CDR3 sequence: CASSIDPGGRAILVNEQFF. The CDR3 bases are TGTGCCAGTAGTATAGATCCCGGCGGGAGGGCCATCCTGGTCAATGAGCAGTTCTTC.